A single sample gave rise to the 18 T cell receptor beta chains below, sequenced in a study of T cell repertoires in cytomegalovirus infection. The antigens of these receptors remain unknown. One entry per CDR3 protein results from TCRdb running MiXCR on the reads. The sample shows roughly 570,000 distinct CDR3 sequences, 40% of them seen only once. The specimen comprised cultured PBMCs, sampled from culture after CMV antigen stimulation. The receptors originated from a human donor in good health (CMV status not recorded). Some clones in this sample may be carry-over from other donors' samples.

The CDR3 spells CASSPRVQTNYGYTF. CDR3 DNA sequence: TGTGCCAGCAGCCCTCGCGTGCAGACTAACTATGGCTACACCTTC. The genes are TRBV7-8 and TRBJ1-2; the D is unclear. The CDR3 covers 15 residues. Between the trimmed V and J ends, which lost 5 bases and 0 bases, there was a span of 13 bases. Germline V gene sequence: CDR1 SGHVS, CDR2 FQNEAQ.

This sequence joins TRBV6-5 and TRBJ2-5; perhaps TRBD2 as D (5 bases). Germline CDR1 MNHEY, CDR2 SVGAGI. The CDR3 is made up of 14 amino acids. Trimming removed 4 bases from V and 5 bases from J, with 14 bases in between. In DNA form, the CDR3 reads TGTGCCAGCAGTTCTCTCGGGGTCTTCGAGACCCAGTACTTC. This gives the protein CASSSLGVFETQYF.

This clonotype was found many times. This chain connects TRBV7-2 to TRBJ1-1; D ambiguous. Germline CDR1 SGHTA, CDR2 FQGNSA. The ends were cut back, 6 bases at V and 3 bases at J, with 14 bases in the middle. CDR3 size: 14 residues. CDR3 sequence: CASRRRLSDTEAFF. In nucleotides, the CDR3 is TGTGCCAGCAGACGCAGATTGTCGGACACTGAAGCTTTCTTT. The variable domain in full, completed from reference TRBV7-2 and TRBJ1-1, reads GAGVSQSPSNKVTEKGKDVELRCDPISGHTALYWYRQSLGQGLEFLIYFQGNSAPDKSGLPSDRFSAERTGGSVSTLTIQRTQQEDSAVYLCASRRRLSDTEAFFGQGTRLTVV.

J is TRBJ1-6 and V is TRBV7-8, with D possibly matching TRBD1 (5 bases). CDR3 length: 14 residues. V dropped 0 bases and J dropped 7 bases, with 7 bases sitting between them. The germline V gene encodes CDR1 SGHVS and CDR2 FQNEAQ. CDR3 in amino acids: CASSLAQVNSPLHF. The CDR3 DNA is TGTGCCAGCAGCTTAGCACAGGTCAATTCACCCCTCCACTTT.

This clonotype appeared a few times. The chain uses TRBV4-1 and TRBJ2-7; no firm D call. Germline CDR1 reads MGHRA; CDR2 reads YSYEKL. With 5 bases removed from V and 0 bases from J, the gap between germline ends came to 11 bases. The CDR3 is 14 residues long. Written as DNA, the CDR3 is TGCGCCAGCAGCGCACAGATTAACTCCTACGAGCAGTACTTC. Translated: CASSAQINSYEQYF.

This clonotype was recorded only once. The CDR3 region is CASKRGSPTLKNTGELFF. In nucleotides, the CDR3 is TGTGCCAGTAAACGTGGTTCCCCTACACTGAAGAACACCGGGGAGCTGTTTTTT. The rearrangement uses TRBV19 and TRBJ2-2; unclear D gene. V dropped 7 bases and J dropped 1 base, with 22 bases sitting between them. Germline CDR1 reads LNHDA; CDR2 reads SQIVND (reference sequence). There are 18 residues in the CDR3.

This clonotype was detected only once. The V gene is TRBV5-1, the J gene TRBJ1-1; 7 bases align to TRBD1. This CDR3 region has 16 residues. The V and J ends lost 2 bases and 4 bases, in that order; junction bases with no gene match: 11. Germline values: CDR1 SGHRS, CDR2 YFSETQ. The DNA for the CDR3 is TGCGCCAGCAGCTTAAGACAGGGATTGAGTGGCACTGAAGCTTTCTTT. It encodes CASSLRQGLSGTEAFF.

The V call is TRBV7-2, the J call TRBJ2-2, with D possibly TRBD2 on 6 matching bases. The germline gives CDR1 SGHTA, CDR2 FQGNSA. This CDR3 has 15 residues. Trimming pared 0 bases from V and 3 bases from J, leaving 8 bases between. CDR3 in DNA: TGTGCCAGCAGCTTAGCTAGCGGACACACCGGGGAGCTGTTTTTT. Protein product: CASSLASGHTGELFF.

The J gene is TRBJ1-5, the V gene TRBV7-9; a weak D match, TRBD1 (5 bases). The germline V and J ends were trimmed by 1 base and 7 bases, with 14 bases remaining between them. The CDR3 length is 15 residues. Germline V lookup: CDR1 SEHNR, CDR2 FQNEAQ (reference sequence). This CDR3 is CASSLDFRVKQPQHF. The CDR3, as DNA: TGTGCCAGCAGCTTAGATTTCAGGGTAAAGCAGCCCCAGCATTTT.

This chain uses TRBV6-2 or TRBV6-3 with TRBJ2-7; TRBD1 matches 7 bases. The germline gives CDR1 MNHEY, CDR2 SVGEGT. After removal of 4 bases from V and 12 bases from J, the junction contained 15 bases not matched to a gene. The CDR3 sequence is 14 residues long. The CDR3 DNA sequence: TGTGCCAGCAGTTCCCCCCAGGTGACAGGGCGGCGGTACTTC. This codes for CASSSPQVTGRRYF.

This clonotype was found a few times. The V call is TRBV6-1, the J call TRBJ1-4; a weak D match, TRBD1 (5 bases). Germline CDR1 and CDR2: MNHNS and SASEGT. The CDR3 sequence is 13 residues long. Trimming removed 5 bases from V and 6 bases from J, with 10 bases in between. The CDR3 DNA follows: TGTGCCAGCAGTAGCGACAGAGATGAAAAACTGTTTTTT. Its protein is CASSSDRDEKLFF.

The chain couples TRBV6-5 to TRBJ1-6; 10 bases agree with TRBD1. CDR1 and CDR2 (germline): MNHEY, SVGAGI. This CDR3 comprises 15 residues. The junction had 7 bases not matched to a gene; V was cut back by 6 bases and J by 8 bases. CDR3 in DNA: TGTGCCAGCAGCCGAGGACAGGGGGTACATTCACCCCTCCACTTT. Translation gives CASSRGQGVHSPLHF.

This chain uses TRBV20-1 with TRBJ2-7; 10 bases agree with TRBD2. In germline, CDR1 is DFQATT, CDR2 SNEGSKA (reference sequence). V dropped 1 base and J dropped 3; count of bases not matched to a gene: 3. The CDR3 runs to 14 residues. In nucleotides, the CDR3 is TGCAGTGCTAGAGGCCGGACTAGCGGCTACGAGCAGTACTTC. It yields the protein CSARGRTSGYEQYF.

The rearrangement joins TRBV30 to TRBJ1-3; D is unresolved. The CDR3 runs 14 residues. Germline CDR1 reads GTSNPN; CDR2 reads SVGIG (reference sequence). V was trimmed by 3 bases and J by 2 bases, leaving 11 bases between them. In nucleotides, the CDR3 is TGTGCCTGGAGGGATCCGGGAACTGGAAACACCATATATTTT. It encodes CAWRDPGTGNTIYF.

This clonotype was detected only a few times. The chain carries TRBV7-8 and TRBJ2-7, with D possibly TRBD1 on 6 matching bases. This CDR3 is 15 amino acids long. The ends were cut back, 4 bases at V and 2 bases at J, with 15 bases in the middle. Per germline, CDR1 SGHVS and CDR2 FQNEAQ. The DNA for the CDR3 is TGTGCCAGCAGCTCCACAGGGTTCGCCGCCTACGAGCAGTACTTC. It translates to CASSSTGFAAYEQYF.

This clonotype was detected a few times. The chain is built from TRBV7-8 and TRBJ1-6; D remains unclear. CDR1 is SGHVS and CDR2 is FQNEAQ in the germline V gene. V was clipped by 2 bases and J by 7 bases, with 9 bases between them. CDR3 size: 14 residues. The CDR3 DNA reads TGTGCCAGCAGCTTAAGTCCTCCAAATTCACCCCTCCACTTT. Translating it yields CASSLSPPNSPLHF. Based on the CDR3 plus reference TRBV7-8 and TRBJ1-6, the full variable domain is GAGVSQSPRYKVAKRGQDVALRCDPISGHVSLFWYQQALGQGPEFLTYFQNEAQLDKSGLPSDRFFAERPEGSVSTLKIQRTQQEDSAVYLCASSLSPPNSPLHFGNGTRLTVT.

This rearrangement joins TRBV28 to TRBJ2-7, with TRBD2 as a possible D gene (7 bases). V was clipped by 5 bases and J by 0 bases, with 14 bases between them. The length of the CDR3 is 15 residues. CDR1 is MDHEN and CDR2 is SYDVKM in the germline V gene. CDR3: CASSTGRGHSYEQYF. The CDR3 bases are TGTGCCAGCAGTACCGGGCGGGGGCACTCCTACGAGCAGTACTTC.

The chain employs TRBV9 and TRBJ2-2; TRBD1 matches 8 bases. The J segment lost 6 bases and the V segment lost 6 bases, leaving 13 bases of the junction unmatched. Germline-derived CDR1 and CDR2 are SGDLS and YYNGEE. CDR3 length: 16 residues. Written as DNA, the CDR3 is TGTGCCAGCAACGGACAGGGCGCTCTCACCGCCGGGGAGCTGTTTTTT. The encoded protein is CASNGQGALTAGELFF. The variable domain in full, completed from reference TRBV9 and TRBJ2-2, reads DSGVTQTPKHLITATGQRVTLRCSPRSGDLSVYWYQQSLDQGLQFLIQYYNGEERAKGNILERFSAQQFPDLHSELNLSSLELGDSALYFCASNGQGALTAGELFFGEGSRLTVL.